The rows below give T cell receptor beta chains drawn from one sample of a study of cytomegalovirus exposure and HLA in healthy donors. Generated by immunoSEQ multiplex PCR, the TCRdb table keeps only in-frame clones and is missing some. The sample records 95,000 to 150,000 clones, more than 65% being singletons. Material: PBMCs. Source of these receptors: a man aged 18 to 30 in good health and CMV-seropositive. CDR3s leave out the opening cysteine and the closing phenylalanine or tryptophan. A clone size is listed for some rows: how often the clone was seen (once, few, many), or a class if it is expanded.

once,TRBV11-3,ASSLHSGGLAGELF
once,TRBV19,ASSPGQESYSNQPQH
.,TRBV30,AWNRQPPYNEQF
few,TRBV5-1,ASSSLGVGDTEAF
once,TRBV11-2,ASSLVPDRNYGYT
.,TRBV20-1,SAIYLDTQY
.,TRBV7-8,ASSLVFGADTQY
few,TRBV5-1,ASNESGGTSYNEQF
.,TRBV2,ASRYESSNQETQY
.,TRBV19,ASRTSDTEAF
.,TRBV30,AWTSGPLTDTQY
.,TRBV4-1,ASSQDFFGQTARNEQF
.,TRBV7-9,ASSLGGPGEETQY
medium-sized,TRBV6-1,ASSEFYWTAGANGLT
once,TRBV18,ASSQTTGGDTEAF
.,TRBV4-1,ASSQIGREAKNSQY
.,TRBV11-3,ASSSGGTEAF
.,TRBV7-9,ASSLNPAGKVDYGYT
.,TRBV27,ASSPLGGYSNQPQH
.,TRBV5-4,ASSLGLAGDPSYEQY
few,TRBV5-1,ASSLASGAANTGELF
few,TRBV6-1,ASSLEENTEAF
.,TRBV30,AWSVTRPSGLKNIQY
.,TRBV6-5,ASSRLAGRGGELF
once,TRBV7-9,ASRLDRGDTEAF